The 11 T cell receptor beta chains reported below all come from one sample, sequenced in a study of T cells after yellow fever vaccination. A single record per CDR3 protein comes from TCRdb applying MiXCR to the 5' RACE reads. This sample has approximately 330,000 distinct CDR3 sequences, with around 13% found just once. The sample was CD4+ T cells sorted from PBMCs, taken 15 days after the yellow fever booster vaccination. These receptors were collected from a man aged 18 to 30 who received the YFV17D yellow fever vaccine.

This clonotype was found a few times. This chain connects TRBV18 to TRBJ1-6, with TRBD1 matching 8 bases. Germline V gene lookup returns CDR1 KGHSH and CDR2 LQKENI. The CDR3 sequence is 14 residues long. Trimming cost V 4 bases and J 10 bases; bases outside gene matches: 6. CDR3 loop: CASSLDRGGSPLHF. CDR3 nucleotide sequence: TGTGCCAGCTCACTCGACAGGGGTGGGTCACCCCTCCACTTT. The variable domain in full, completed from reference TRBV18 and TRBJ1-6, reads NAGVMQNPRHLVRRRGQEARLRCSPMKGHSHVYWYRQLPEEGLKFMVYLQKENIIDESGMPKERFSAEFPKEGPSILRIQQVVRGDSAAYFCASSLDRGGSPLHFGNGTRLTVT.

This clonotype turned up a few times. J is TRBJ2-2 and V is TRBV11-2; D gene ambiguous. Between the trimmed V and J ends, which lost 1 base and 7 bases, there was a span of 4 bases. The CDR3 runs 12 residues. The germline gives CDR1 SGHAT, CDR2 FQNNGV. The CDR3 DNA reads as TGTGCCAGCAGCTTAGTTCACGGGGAGCTGTTTTTT. Its protein product is CASSLVHGELFF.

V gene TRBV20-1 combines with J gene TRBJ1-1; D perhaps matches TRBD1 (5 bases). The CDR3 has 11 amino acids. V lost 5 bases and J 4 bases, leaving 8 bases between the germline ends. CDR1 is DFQATT, CDR2 SNEGSKA, per germline (reference sequence). CDR3 nucleotide sequence: TGCAGTGCTTTGGGGGGCACTGAAGCTTTCTTT. Translating it yields CSALGGTEAFF.

The chain employs TRBV6-6 and TRBJ2-1; 8 bases fit TRBD2. Germline V gene lookup returns CDR1 MNHNY and CDR2 SVGAGI (reference sequence). CDR3 length equals 16 residues. The V gene end was trimmed by 0 bases and the J gene end by 5 bases; junction bases not matched to a gene: 6. The CDR3: CASSYSRGASDNEQFF. CDR3 sequence (DNA): TGTGCCAGCAGTTACTCGCGGGGGGCCTCTGACAATGAGCAGTTCTTC.

The genes are TRBV9 and TRBJ2-7, with TRBD2 identical over 9 bases. The CDR3 loop spans 16 amino acids. The trim removed 0 bases at V and 5 bases at J, leaving 9 bases unmatched. The germline V gene encodes CDR1 SGDLS and CDR2 YYNGEE. The DNA for the CDR3 is TGTGCCAGCAGCGTAGGGGTGGCGGGGGGGCTTGACGAGCAGTACTTC. Translated, it gives CASSVGVAGGLDEQYF.

V and J are TRBV4-1 and TRBJ2-5; weak D call: TRBD1 (6 bases). Germline loops: CDR1 MGHRA, CDR2 YSYEKL. CDR3 length: 15 amino acids. Trimming took 3 bases from V and 3 from J, leaving 14 bases between them. In nucleotides, the CDR3 is TGCGCCAGCAGCCATACACGGGACATCGAAGAGACCCAGTACTTC. This gives the protein CASSHTRDIEETQYF.

This chain joins TRBV6-2 or TRBV6-3 and TRBJ2-7; D is perhaps TRBD2 (5 bases). Germline loops: CDR1 MNHEY, CDR2 SVGEGT. V dropped 7 bases and J dropped 6 bases, with 19 bases sitting between them. The CDR3 is made up of 14 amino acids. The chain's CDR3 is CASTNSPSLGEQYF. In nucleotides, the CDR3 is TGTGCCAGCACTAACTCGCCTAGCTTGGGCGAGCAGTACTTC.

The chain carries TRBV7-8 and TRBJ2-7; a possible D gene is TRBD1 (6 bases). Trimming removed 3 bases at V and 0 bases at J, with 18 bases between. The germline CDR1 and CDR2 sequences are SGHVS and FQNEAQ. The CDR3 totals 17 residues. DNA for the CDR3: TGTGCCAGCAGCTTTGCAAGGGGGTCGAGCGGCTCCTACGAGCAGTACGTC. Its protein product is CASSFARGSSGSYEQYV.

The chain employs TRBV9 and TRBJ1-3; D is unclear. The V gene's germline CDR1 is SGDLS and CDR2 YYNGEE. Trimming shortened V by 0 bases and J by 2 bases, and 6 bases separated the two germline ends. This CDR3 contains 14 residues. The CDR3 nucleotides are TGTGCCAGCAGCGTAGCTGGGACTGGAAACACCATATATTTT. Amino acids: CASSVAGTGNTIYF.

Written as DNA, the CDR3 is TGTGCCAGCAGCTTCAACAGGGGGTCGGAGACCCAGTACTTC. This codes for CASSFNRGSETQYF. The chain recombines TRBV7-2 with TRBJ2-5, with 8 positions matching TRBD1. The CDR3 sequence is 14 residues long. With V trimmed by 3 bases and J by 5 bases, 5 bases remained unmatched. Germline lookup yields CDR1 SGHTA and CDR2 FQGNSA.

This clonotype was seen only a few times. The CDR3 bases are TGCGCCAGCAGCGCAGACTCAGGAGCGAATCAGCCCCAGCATTTT. The encoded protein is CASSADSGANQPQHF. The rearrangement uses TRBV5-1 and TRBJ1-5; no firm D call. Germline CDR1 reads SGHRS; CDR2 reads YFSETQ. The CDR3 length is 15 residues. The V and J ends lost 4 bases and 4 bases respectively, with 15 bases between them.